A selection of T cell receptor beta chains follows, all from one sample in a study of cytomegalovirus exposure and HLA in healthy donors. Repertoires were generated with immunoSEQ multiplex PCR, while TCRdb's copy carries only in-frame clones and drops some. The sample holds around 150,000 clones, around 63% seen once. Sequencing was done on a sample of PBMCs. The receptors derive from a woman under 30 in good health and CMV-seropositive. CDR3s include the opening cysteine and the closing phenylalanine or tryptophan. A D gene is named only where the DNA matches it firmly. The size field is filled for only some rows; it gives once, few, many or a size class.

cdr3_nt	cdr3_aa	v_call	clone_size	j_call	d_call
TGTGCCAGCACCAAACCACTAGCGGCCTCCAATGAGCAGTTCTTC	CASTKPLAASNEQFF	TRBV7-2	-	TRBJ2-1	TRBD2
TGTGCCAGCCTCCTAGCGGCTGAGTACAATGAGCAGTTCTTC	CASLLAAEYNEQFF	TRBV6-1	-	TRBJ2-1	TRBD2
TGTGCCAGCAGCGCCGGGACAGGCGAGCAGTACTTC	CASSAGTGEQYF	TRBV2	-	TRBJ2-7	TRBD1
TGCGCCAGCCGCCTCCCGGGGTCGACTGGGGCCAACGTCCTGACTTTC	CASRLPGSTGANVLTF	TRBV5-1	few	TRBJ2-6	-
TGTGCCAGCAGTTTGGTAACTAGCGGGGATATATCCTACGAGCAGTACTTC	CASSLVTSGDISYEQYF	TRBV27	-	TRBJ2-7	TRBD2
TGCGCCAGCAGCCCCCTCCGGCGGCCTGAGGAGACCCAGTACTTC	CASSPLRRPEETQYF	TRBV4-1	-	TRBJ2-5	-
TGTGCCAGCAGCGTAGGAGGGATCGGCTACACCTTC	CASSVGGIGYTF	TRBV9	-	TRBJ1-2	-
TGTGCCAGCAGCGGAGGACTAGCGGGGACCTACGAGCAGTACTTC	CASSGGLAGTYEQYF	TRBV5-4	-	TRBJ2-7	TRBD2
TGTGCCAGCAGTTCCGGACAGTTCGAAAACACCATATATTTT	CASSSGQFENTIYF	TRBV28	-	TRBJ1-3	-
TGTGCCAGCAGTTGGTCCGGAGTATCTCCCCAGCATTTT	CASSWSGVSPQHF	TRBV6-5	few	TRBJ1-5	-
TGTGCCAGTACAAAACTAGCGGGGGATTACAATGAGCAGTTCTTC	CASTKLAGDYNEQFF	TRBV6-5	-	TRBJ2-1	TRBD2
TGTGCCAGCTCGCAAGAGAGAACTGAAGCTTTCTTT	CASSQERTEAFF	TRBV18	-	TRBJ1-1	-
TGTGCCGGCAGCTTTTCGGGTGGGAATCAGCCCCAGCATTTT	CAGSFSGGNQPQHF	TRBV6-1	-	TRBJ1-5	-
TGCGCCAGCAGCTTGGGGACTAGCCGGACCGGGGAGCTGTTTTTT	CASSLGTSRTGELFF	TRBV5-1	-	TRBJ2-2	TRBD2
TGTGCCAGCGGGGACAGGGCTGGCGGCTACACCTTC	CASGDRAGGYTF	TRBV11-2	once	TRBJ1-2	TRBD1
TGCAGCGCCGGAACGGGGACAAGGGAGCAGTTCTTC	CSAGTGTREQFF	TRBV29-1	-	TRBJ2-1	-
TGCGCCAGCAGCCAAGAGGCCCGAACCTACGAGCAGTACTTC	CASSQEARTYEQYF	TRBV4-1	few	TRBJ2-7	-
TGCGCCAGCAGCCCCCACCTTACAGGGGGCGAGAGCAATCAGCCCCAGCATTTT	CASSPHLTGGESNQPQHF	TRBV4-3	-	TRBJ1-5	TRBD1
TGCGCCAGCAGCCCCTCTTCGCGAACCTCCTACAATGAGCAGTTCTTC	CASSPSSRTSYNEQFF	TRBV4-3	few	TRBJ2-1	-
TGTGCCAGCAGTTTGGGACAGGGGACGGCTTTCTTT	CASSLGQGTAFF	TRBV28	-	TRBJ1-1	TRBD1
TGTGCCAGTAGTATACGGGGGTATCAGCCCCAGCATTTT	CASSIRGYQPQHF	TRBV19	-	TRBJ1-5	-
TGTGCCAGCAGTGGGGAAGCGGGATACACAGATACGCAGTATTTT	CASSGEAGYTDTQYF	TRBV6-5	-	TRBJ2-3	TRBD2
TGTGCCTGGAGAGACAGGGAGTCGTCGGTACTAGCGGGAGGTACCCACAATGAGCAGTTCTTC	CAWRDRESSVLAGGTHNEQFF	TRBV30	-	TRBJ2-1	TRBD2
TGTGCCAGCAGTTTTAACAGGGCCGCAGATACGCAGTATTTT	CASSFNRAADTQYF	TRBV27	once	TRBJ2-3	-
TGTGCCAGCACATCCCAAGGGGCCGGGACCGGGGAGCTGTTTTTT	CASTSQGAGTGELFF	TRBV7-8	-	TRBJ2-2	-
TGTGCCACAGATATGGAGCGGGGAAGCACAGATACGCAGTATTTT	CATDMERGSTDTQYF	TRBV2	-	TRBJ2-3	TRBD2
TGTGCCAGCAGCTCCGGACTAGCGGGGGGTTACTACAATGAGCAGTTCTTC	CASSSGLAGGYYNEQFF	TRBV5-4	-	TRBJ2-1	TRBD2
TGTGCCAGCAGTGAGGGCAGAGACTATGGCTACACCTTC	CASSEGRDYGYTF	TRBV6-4	-	TRBJ1-2	-
TGCGCCAGCAGCCCCGGGACAGGCTCCTACGAGCAGTACTTC	CASSPGTGSYEQYF	TRBV4-3	-	TRBJ2-7	TRBD1
TGTGCCAGCAGCTTGTGGAGCGAGCAGTACTTC	CASSLWSEQYF	TRBV5-8	-	TRBJ2-7	-
TGTGCCAGCCCTTTAGGAACTAGCGAACACAATGAGCAGTTCTTC	CASPLGTSEHNEQFF	TRBV6-9	-	TRBJ2-1	TRBD2
TGTGCCAGCAGTTTTTCAGCGGTTAGCTCCTACAATGAGCAGTTCTTC	CASSFSAVSSYNEQFF	TRBV28	once	TRBJ2-1	-
TGTGCCAGCAGTTACGCTGCGGGGGTGACCGGGGAGCTGTTTTTT	CASSYAAGVTGELFF	TRBV6-6	-	TRBJ2-2	TRBD2
TGCGCCAGCAGCCAAGGTGGCGGGGCCTACGAGCAGTACTTC	CASSQGGGAYEQYF	TRBV4-1	-	TRBJ2-7	-
TGTGCCAGCAGCTTAGACCCGCTACGTACTGACTATGGCTACACCTTC	CASSLDPLRTDYGYTF	TRBV7-2	-	TRBJ1-2	-
TGTGCCAGCAGTTTCGGCTCGGGAGAGGATGAGCAGTTCTTC	CASSFGSGEDEQFF	TRBV28	-	TRBJ2-1	-
TGTGCCTGGAGGGCCGGGACAGGCGCCTACGAGCAGTACTTC	CAWRAGTGAYEQYF	TRBV30	-	TRBJ2-7	TRBD1
TGTGCCAGCAGTCCACTAGAAGCAATCGGCGAGCAGTACTTC	CASSPLEAIGEQYF	TRBV27	-	TRBJ2-7	-
TGTGCCAGCAGGGCACAGGGGAGACTCGGGGCCAACGTCCTGACTTTC	CASRAQGRLGANVLTF	TRBV27	-	TRBJ2-6	TRBD1
TGTGCCAGCAGTAACCCCACCGGGACAGTGAATGGCTACACCTTC	CASSNPTGTVNGYTF	TRBV6-5	-	TRBJ1-2	TRBD1
TGTGCCAGCAGTTACTCGGGACTACTCTCCTACGAGCAGTACTTC	CASSYSGLLSYEQYF	TRBV6-5	-	TRBJ2-7	TRBD2
TGTGCCAGCAGTTTGAGGGGGGGACTAGCCTCCAACATTCAGTACTTC	CASSLRGGLASNIQYF	TRBV28	-	TRBJ2-4	TRBD2
TGTGCCAGCAGTTACGGAGGACTCCGGGGCTACACCTTC	CASSYGGLRGYTF	TRBV6-5	-	TRBJ1-2	-
TGTGCCAGCTCGACGGGACAGGGGGTTGTAGATACGCAGTATTTT	CASSTGQGVVDTQYF	TRBV19	-	TRBJ2-3	TRBD1
TGTGCCAGCAGCCCGGGACAGGGATCTTACGAGCAGTACTTC	CASSPGQGSYEQYF	TRBV5-6	-	TRBJ2-7	TRBD1
TGTGCCAGTAGTAGAACTTTAGCGGGGTATGAGCAGTTCTTC	CASSRTLAGYEQFF	TRBV19	-	TRBJ2-1	TRBD2
TGTGCCAGCAGCATCGGACTAGCGGGAGCCGAGCAGTACTTC	CASSIGLAGAEQYF	TRBV7-9	few	TRBJ2-7	TRBD2
TGCGCCAGCAGCCCCGCTGCGGGAGTGGGTTACGAGCAGTACTTC	CASSPAAGVGYEQYF	TRBV4-1	-	TRBJ2-7	TRBD2
TGCAGCGTCGGTGAGGGTACCTATAATTCACCCCTCCACTTT	CSVGEGTYNSPLHF	TRBV29-1	-	TRBJ1-6	-
TGTGCCAGCAGTCACTACACAGATACGCAGTATTTT	CASSHYTDTQYF	TRBV6-1	few	TRBJ2-3	-
TGTGCCAGCAACGTAGCCGGGACAGTCTATGGCTACACCTTC	CASNVAGTVYGYTF	TRBV7-9	-	TRBJ1-2	TRBD1
TGTGCCAGCAGTACCATAGGACAGGGCAACACTGAAGCTTTCTTT	CASSTIGQGNTEAFF	TRBV28	-	TRBJ1-1	TRBD1
TGTGCCAGCAGCTTACAGGGTACCAATCAGCCCCAGCATTTT	CASSLQGTNQPQHF	TRBV11-2	-	TRBJ1-5	-
TGCAGTGCTGGGGAAAGGGGGCCCCTCCACTTT	CSAGERGPLHF	TRBV20-1	-	TRBJ1-6	-